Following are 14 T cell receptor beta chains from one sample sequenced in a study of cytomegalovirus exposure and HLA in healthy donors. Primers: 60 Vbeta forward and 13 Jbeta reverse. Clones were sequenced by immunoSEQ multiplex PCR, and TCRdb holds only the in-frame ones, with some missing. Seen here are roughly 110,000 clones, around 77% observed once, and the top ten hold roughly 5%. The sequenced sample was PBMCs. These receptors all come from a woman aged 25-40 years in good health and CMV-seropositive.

As DNA, the CDR3 is TGTGCCAGCAGCGTAATGGGACTAGCCCAAGAGACCCAGTACTTC. Translated, it gives CASSVMGLAQETQYF. The J gene is TRBJ2-5, the V gene TRBV9; 9 bases are shared with TRBD2. Per the germline V gene, CDR1 is SGDLS and CDR2 is YYNGEE. V shed 1 base and J 1 base; nucleotides not matched to a gene: 2. This CDR3 spans 15 amino acids.

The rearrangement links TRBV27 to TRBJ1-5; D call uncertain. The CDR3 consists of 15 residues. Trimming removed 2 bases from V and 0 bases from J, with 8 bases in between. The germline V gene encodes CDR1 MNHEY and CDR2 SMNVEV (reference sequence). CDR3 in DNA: TGTGCCAGCAGTTTACGTTCTTATAGCAATCAGCCCCAGCATTTT. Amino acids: CASSLRSYSNQPQHF.

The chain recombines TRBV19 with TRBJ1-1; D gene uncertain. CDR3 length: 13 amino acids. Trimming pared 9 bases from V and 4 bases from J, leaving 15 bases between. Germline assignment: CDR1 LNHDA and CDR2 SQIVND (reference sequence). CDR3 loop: CASSDGLGTEAFF. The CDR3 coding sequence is TGTGCCAGCTCCGACGGGTTGGGCACTGAAGCTTTCTTT. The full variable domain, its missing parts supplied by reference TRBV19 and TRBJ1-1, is DGGITQSPKYLFRKEGQNVTLSCEQNLNHDAMYWYRQDPGQGLRLIYYSQIVNDFQKGDIAEGYSVSREKKESFPLTVTSAQKNPTAFYLCASSDGLGTEAFFGQGTRLTVV.

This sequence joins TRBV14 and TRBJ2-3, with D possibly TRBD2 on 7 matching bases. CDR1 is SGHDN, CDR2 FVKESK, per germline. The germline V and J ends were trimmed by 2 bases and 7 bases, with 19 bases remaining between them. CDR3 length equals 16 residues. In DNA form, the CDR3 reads TGTGCCAGCAGCCAACTTCGAGGGGGGGGCTTGAATACGCAGTATTTT. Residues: CASSQLRGGGLNTQYF.

CDR3 sequence: CASSLLGGVNTEAFF. CDR3 DNA: TGTGCCAGCAGTCTACTGGGGGGAGTGAACACTGAAGCTTTCTTT. The chain is built from TRBV27 and TRBJ1-1, with a tentative D call TRBD1 (5 bases). The germline V gene has CDR1 MNHEY and CDR2 SMNVEV (reference sequence). Trimming removed 5 bases at V and 0 bases at J, with 13 bases between. This CDR3 has 15 amino acids.

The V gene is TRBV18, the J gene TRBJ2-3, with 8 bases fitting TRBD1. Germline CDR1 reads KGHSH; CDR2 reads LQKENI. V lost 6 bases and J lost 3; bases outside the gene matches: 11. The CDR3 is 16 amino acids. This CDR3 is CASSPVQGVLTDTQYF. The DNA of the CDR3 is TGTGCCAGCTCTCCCGTACAGGGGGTTTTAACAGATACGCAGTATTTT.

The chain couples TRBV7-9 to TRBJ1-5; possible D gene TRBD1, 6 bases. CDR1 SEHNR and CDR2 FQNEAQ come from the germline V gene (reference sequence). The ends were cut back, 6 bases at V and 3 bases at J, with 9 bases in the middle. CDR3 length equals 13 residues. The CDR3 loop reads CASRGQLNQPQHF. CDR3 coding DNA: TGTGCCAGCAGGGGACAACTCAATCAGCCCCAGCATTTT. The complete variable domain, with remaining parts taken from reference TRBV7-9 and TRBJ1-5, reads DTGVSQNPRHKITKRGQNVTFRCDPISEHNRLYWYRQTLGQGPEFLTYFQNEAQLEKSRLLSDRFSAERPKGSFSTLEIQRTEQGDSAMYLCASRGQLNQPQHFGDGTRLSIL.

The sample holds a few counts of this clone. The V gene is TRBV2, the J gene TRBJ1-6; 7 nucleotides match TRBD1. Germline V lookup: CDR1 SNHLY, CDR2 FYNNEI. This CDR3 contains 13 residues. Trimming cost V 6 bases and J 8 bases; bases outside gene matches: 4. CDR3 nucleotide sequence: TGTGCCAGCAGCGGGACAGAATATTCACCCCTCCACTTT. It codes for CASSGTEYSPLHF.

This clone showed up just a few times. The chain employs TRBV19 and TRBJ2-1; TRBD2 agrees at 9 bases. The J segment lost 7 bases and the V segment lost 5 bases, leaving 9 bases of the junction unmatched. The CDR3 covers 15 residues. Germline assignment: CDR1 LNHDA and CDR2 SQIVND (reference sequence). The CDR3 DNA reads TGTGCCAGTAGTCCCATTTCTAGCGGGATGAATGAGCAGTTCTTC. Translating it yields CASSPISSGMNEQFF. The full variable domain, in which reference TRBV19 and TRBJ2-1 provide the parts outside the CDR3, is DGGITQSPKYLFRKEGQNVTLSCEQNLNHDAMYWYRQDPGQGLRLIYYSQIVNDFQKGDIAEGYSVSREKKESFPLTVTSAQKNPTAFYLCASSPISSGMNEQFFGPGTRLTVL.

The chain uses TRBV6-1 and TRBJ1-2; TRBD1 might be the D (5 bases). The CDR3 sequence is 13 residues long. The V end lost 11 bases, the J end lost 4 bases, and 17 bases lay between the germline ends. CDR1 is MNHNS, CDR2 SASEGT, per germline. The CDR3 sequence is CAGYSRVTYGYTF. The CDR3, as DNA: TGTGCCGGCTACAGCAGGGTGACCTATGGCTACACCTTC.

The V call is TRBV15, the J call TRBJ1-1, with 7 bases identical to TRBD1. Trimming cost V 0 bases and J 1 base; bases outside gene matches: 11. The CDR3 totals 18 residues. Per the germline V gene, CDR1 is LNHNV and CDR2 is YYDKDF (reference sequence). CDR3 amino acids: CATSRDLGQRVQNTEAFF. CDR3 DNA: TGTGCCACCAGCAGAGATTTGGGACAGAGGGTCCAGAACACTGAAGCTTTCTTT.

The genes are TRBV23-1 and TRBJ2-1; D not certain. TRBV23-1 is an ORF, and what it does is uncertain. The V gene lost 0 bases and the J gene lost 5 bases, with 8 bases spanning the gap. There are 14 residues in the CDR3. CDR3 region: CASSQSYRNNEQFF. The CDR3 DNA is TGCGCCAGCAGTCAATCGTACAGAAACAATGAGCAGTTCTTC.

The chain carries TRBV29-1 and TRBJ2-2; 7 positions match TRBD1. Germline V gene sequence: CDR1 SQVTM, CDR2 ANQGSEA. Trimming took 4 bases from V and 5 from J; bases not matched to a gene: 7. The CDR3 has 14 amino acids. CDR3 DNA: TGCAGCGTTGTTGGCTCAGGGGGAACCGGGGAGCTGTTTTTT. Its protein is CSVVGSGGTGELFF.

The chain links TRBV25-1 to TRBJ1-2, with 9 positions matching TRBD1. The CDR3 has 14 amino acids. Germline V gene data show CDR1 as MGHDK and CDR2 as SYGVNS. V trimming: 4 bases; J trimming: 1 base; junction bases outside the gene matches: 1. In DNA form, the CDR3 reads TGTGCCAGCAGTGGGACAGGGGATAACTATGGCTACACCTTC. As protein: CASSGTGDNYGYTF.